Below, one T cell receptor beta chain is given with its context. What it binds is unknown. The data stem from a study of cytomegalovirus exposure and HLA in healthy donors. Per the germline V gene, CDR1 is SGHRS and CDR2 is YFSETQ. This CDR3 is 15 amino acids long. The V end was cut by 0 bases, the J end by 0 bases, with 10 bases between. The study, taken as a whole, reports: While the bulk of TCR sequences proved rare, some public TCRs turned up in many donors. Investigators reported approximately 150 TCR beta chains as tied to cytomegalovirus.

Clones were read by immunoSEQ multiplex PCR, and TCRdb kept only the in-frame ones, dropping some. The sample consists of roughly 270,000 clones, 88% of them appearing once. The gene calls are TRBV5-1 and TRBJ2-7, with a tentative D call TRBD2 (6 bases). Sequencing was done on a sample of PBMCs. The clonotype was recovered from a woman between 18 and 29 years old in good health and CMV-seronegative. The chain's CDR3 is CASSLVFGSSYEQYF. DNA for the CDR3: TGCGCCAGCAGCTTGGTTTTCGGGAGCTCCTACGAGCAGTACTTC.